The clone carrying this T cell receptor (beta chain) was observed a single time. These data come from a study of T cell changes during pregnancy in multiple sclerosis. Sequenced by immunoSEQ multiplex PCR; TCRdb stores in-frame clones only, minus some. The sample has 80,000 to 100,000 clones; approximately 93% are singletons. Trimming left V 3 bases short and J 7 bases short, with 22 bases between. The CDR3 totals 17 residues. Germline V gene sequence: CDR1 LNHDA, CDR2 SQIVND (reference sequence). The clonotype comes from a female donor with multiple sclerosis, enrolled in a pregnancy study. The chain recombines TRBV19 with TRBJ2-1; D call uncertain. Sequenced here: peripheral blood, sampled after pregnancy. The DNA of the CDR3 is TGTGCCAGTAGTATCACTTTATGGAGTCCCGCCGTGAATGAGCAGTTCTTC. Residues: CASSITLWSPAVNEQFF.